The clone carrying this T cell receptor (beta chain) showed up just a few times. What it binds is not known. From RNA transcripts, TCR beta CDR3 regions were amplified. The HTBI primer set drove a first-round RT-PCR of the TCR CDR3. Using its own MiXCR run on the multiplex PCR reads, TCRdb lists one record per CDR3 protein. The sample lists hundreds of thousands of distinct CDR3 sequences; about 20% were seen once. This entry belongs to a study of T cells in Graves' hyperthyroidism and ophthalmopathy. On the study more broadly: At initial diagnosis, before any treatment had begun, peripheral blood was obtained.

The CDR3 length is 13 residues. Deletions cut 3 bases from V and 4 bases from J, with 9 bases between. Under 3 months was the duration of disease in ophthalmopathy patients, who also had a Clinical Activity Score of at least 3 and a NOSPECS grade of at least 4. Source material for PBMCs was roughly 10 ml fresh peripheral blood. Findings and limits, study-wide: Blood samples included most of the expanded thyroid clonotypes exceeding 0.001.

The sequence came from a man aged 30 to 45 with Graves' ophthalmopathy. Material for sequencing was blood. The rearrangement joins TRBV12-3 or TRBV12-4 to TRBJ1-2; D is ambiguous. This chain's CDR3 is CASSFKGSYGYTF. The CDR3 nucleotides read TGTGCCAGCAGTTTTAAAGGGTCCTATGGCTACACCTTC.